These T cell receptor beta chains were read from a single sample in a study of neoadjuvant anti-PD-1 for oral cavity cancer. Data came from immunoSEQ multiplex PCR; TCRdb stores just in-frame clones and leaves some out. The profile shows some 15,000 clones, 55% to 75% of them singletons. Source: PBMCs, taken before nivolumab (anti-PD-1) treatment. The receptors were sampled from a person aged 35-79 years with oral cavity squamous cell carcinoma. CDR3s include the opening cysteine and the closing phenylalanine or tryptophan. D genes are given only for firm matches. Part of the rows lack a size; the others show once, few, many or a class for expanded clones.

V gene,clone size,D gene,J gene,CDR3 protein,CDR3 DNA
TRBV19,few,TRBD2,TRBJ2-2,CASSPRDYRNTGELFF,TGTGCCAGTAGTCCCCGGGACTACCGTAACACCGGGGAGCTGTTTTTT
TRBV28,few,TRBD1,TRBJ1-2,CASRRTGTANYGYTF,TGTGCCAGCAGGCGGACAGGGACTGCTAACTATGGCTACACCTTC
TRBV27,NA,NA,TRBJ2-2,CASSLSWNTGELFF,TGTGCCAGCAGTTTATCCTGGAACACCGGGGAGCTGTTTTTT
TRBV28,few,NA,TRBJ2-2,CASSLMYGRYTGTGELFF,TGTGCCAGCAGCCTAATGTACGGACGATATACTGGCACCGGGGAGCTGTTTTTT
TRBV27,NA,NA,TRBJ2-7,CASSLSGVGYEQYF,TGTGCCAGCAGTTTATCCGGGGTGGGCTACGAGCAGTACTTC
TRBV4-1,NA,NA,TRBJ1-1,CASSQGSGGEGTEAFF,TGCGCCAGCAGCCAAGGAAGCGGAGGGGAGGGCACTGAAGCTTTCTTT
TRBV6-4,NA,NA,TRBJ1-1,CASRSRPKAFF,TGTGCCAGCAGGTCCCGCCCCAAAGCTTTCTTT
TRBV6-1,NA,TRBD1,TRBJ1-4,CASSEGQGTGEKLFF,TGTGCCAGCAGTGAAGGACAGGGGACGGGTGAAAAACTGTTTTTT
TRBV5-1,NA,NA,TRBJ1-3,CASSLGGQDGNTIYF,TGCGCCAGCAGCTTGGGAGGTCAGGATGGAAACACCATATATTTT
TRBV7-8,NA,TRBD2,TRBJ2-1,CASSLWGSGGEYNEQFF,TGTGCCAGCAGCTTATGGGGTAGCGGGGGAGAATACAATGAGCAGTTCTTC
TRBV4-2,NA,TRBD2,TRBJ2-1,CASSPRLAGEGNEQFF,TGTGCCAGCAGCCCGAGACTAGCGGGAGAGGGGAATGAGCAGTTCTTC
TRBV5-6,NA,NA,TRBJ2-1,CASSRAGTHYNEQFF,TGTGCCAGCAGCCGAGCCGGGACCCATTACAATGAGCAGTTCTTC
TRBV30,NA,NA,TRBJ2-7,CAWSVLGNPYEQYF,TGTGCCTGGAGTGTACTGGGGAACCCCTACGAGCAGTACTTC
TRBV4-1,few,NA,TRBJ1-1,CASSRSEGRDTEAFF,TGCGCCAGCAGCCGTAGCGAGGGTCGGGACACTGAAGCTTTCTTT
TRBV2,NA,NA,TRBJ2-3,CASKQLTDTQYF,TGTGCCAGCAAACAGCTAACAGATACGCAGTATTTT
TRBV25-1,once,TRBD1,TRBJ2-7,CASSDANRGSYEQYF,TGTGCCAGCAGTGATGCTAACAGGGGATCCTACGAGCAGTACTTC
TRBV28,NA,TRBD1,TRBJ1-4,CASKGQFNEKLFF,TGTGCCAGCAAGGGACAGTTCAATGAAAAACTGTTTTTT
TRBV9,large,TRBD1,TRBJ2-7,CASSTGGASYEQYF,TGTGCCAGCAGTACAGGGGGCGCATCCTACGAGCAGTACTTC
TRBV10-3,NA,TRBD1,TRBJ1-1,CAIRPGQENTEAFF,TGTGCCATCAGGCCGGGACAGGAGAACACTGAAGCTTTCTTT
TRBV10-3,NA,NA,TRBJ1-4,CAISVQENEKLFF,TGTGCCATTTCCGTACAGGAAAATGAAAAACTGTTTTTT
TRBV5-4,NA,NA,TRBJ2-1,CASSLDREQFF,TGTGCCAGCAGCTTGGATCGGGAGCAGTTCTTC
TRBV7-9,NA,TRBD1,TRBJ2-7,CASSLRWGQESEQYF,TGTGCCAGCAGCTTACGTTGGGGACAGGAGAGCGAGCAGTACTTC
TRBV10-2,once,NA,TRBJ2-5,CASTRPGRQTQYF,TGCGCCAGCACCCGACCGGGACGTCAGACCCAGTACTTC
TRBV11-2,NA,NA,TRBJ2-5,CASSSGTPLGTQYF,TGTGCCAGCAGCTCCGGGACACCCCTGGGGACCCAGTACTTC
TRBV28,NA,TRBD2,TRBJ2-7,CASSSGTSGRYEQYF,TGTGCCAGCAGTTCCGGGACTAGCGGGAGATACGAGCAGTACTTC
TRBV10-2,once,NA,TRBJ2-5,CASSEQGRETQYF,TGCGCCAGCAGTGAACAGGGACGAGAGACCCAGTACTTC
TRBV28,NA,TRBD2,TRBJ2-7,CASSLFAASGRVYEQYF,TGTGCCAGCAGTTTATTCGCGGCTAGCGGGAGGGTGTACGAGCAGTACTTC
TRBV4-2,NA,NA,TRBJ2-1,CASSQDRVGAGVEQFF,TGTGCCAGCAGCCAAGATCGGGTAGGCGCGGGTGTTGAGCAGTTCTTC
TRBV18,NA,TRBD1,TRBJ2-7,CASSPRTGGSYEQYF,TGTGCCAGCTCACCCCGGACAGGGGGGTCCTACGAGCAGTACTTC
TRBV27,NA,NA,TRBJ1-1,CASSREGSNTEAFF,TGTGCCAGCTCAAGGGAGGGCAGCAACACTGAAGCTTTCTTT
TRBV6-5,few,TRBD1,TRBJ1-1,CASFPLGQGGTEAFF,TGTGCCAGCTTCCCTCTGGGACAGGGGGGCACTGAAGCTTTCTTT
TRBV20-1,NA,NA,TRBJ1-1,CRASSAEAFF,TGCAGAGCTAGTTCGGCAGAGGCTTTCTTT
TRBV7-7,NA,TRBD2,TRBJ2-1,CASSSKGLAGNEQFF,TGTGCCAGCAGCTCGAAGGGACTAGCCGGCAATGAGCAGTTCTTC
TRBV6-5,NA,TRBD2,TRBJ2-3,CASSSSGGTDTQYF,TGTGCCAGCAGTTCAAGCGGGGGGACAGATACGCAGTATTTT
TRBV29-1,NA,TRBD2,TRBJ2-7,CSVAGSGEGYEQYF,TGCAGCGTTGCTGGTAGCGGGGAGGGCTACGAGCAGTACTTC
TRBV6-5,once,TRBD1,TRBJ2-1,CASSYPKPGQEQFF,TGTGCCAGCAGTTACCCCAAACCGGGACAGGAGCAGTTCTTC
TRBV11-2,NA,TRBD1,TRBJ1-6,CASRPDRGDWRSYNSPLHF,TGTGCCAGCAGGCCCGACAGGGGAGATTGGCGATCCTATAATTCACCCCTCCACTTT
TRBV7-4,NA,NA,TRBJ1-3,CASSLAGVLSYPTSGNTIYF,TGTGCCAGCAGCTTAGCGGGTGTGCTCTCCTACCCCACCTCTGGAAACACCATATATTTT
TRBV18,NA,NA,TRBJ2-2,CASSPGAGSGELFF,TGTGCCAGCTCACCAGGGGCCGGAAGCGGGGAGCTGTTTTTT
TRBV7-2,NA,NA,TRBJ1-1,CASSSRTAYTEAFF,TGTGCCAGCAGCTCCAGGACAGCTTACACTGAAGCTTTCTTT
TRBV19,NA,NA,TRBJ1-2,CASRSTGTWYGYTF,TGTGCCAGTAGATCGACAGGTACCTGGTATGGCTACACCTTC
TRBV29-1,NA,NA,TRBJ1-4,CSVMGFGGEKLFF,TGCAGCGTCATGGGGTTTGGGGGTGAAAAACTGTTTTTT
TRBV19,NA,NA,TRBJ1-3,CASTAGGRRGNTIYF,TGTGCCAGTACCGCGGGCGGCAGGCGAGGAAACACCATATATTTT
TRBV2,few,NA,TRBJ1-5,CASRGRGSQPQHF,TGTGCCAGCAGAGGGAGGGGGTCTCAGCCCCAGCATTTT
TRBV4-1,once,NA,TRBJ1-1,CASSLNRLLNTEAFF,TGCGCCAGCAGCTTAAACAGGTTGTTGAACACTGAAGCTTTCTTT
TRBV7-9,few,TRBD1,TRBJ1-1,CASRIQGARAEAFF,TGTGCCAGCAGGATACAGGGGGCGAGGGCTGAAGCTTTCTTT